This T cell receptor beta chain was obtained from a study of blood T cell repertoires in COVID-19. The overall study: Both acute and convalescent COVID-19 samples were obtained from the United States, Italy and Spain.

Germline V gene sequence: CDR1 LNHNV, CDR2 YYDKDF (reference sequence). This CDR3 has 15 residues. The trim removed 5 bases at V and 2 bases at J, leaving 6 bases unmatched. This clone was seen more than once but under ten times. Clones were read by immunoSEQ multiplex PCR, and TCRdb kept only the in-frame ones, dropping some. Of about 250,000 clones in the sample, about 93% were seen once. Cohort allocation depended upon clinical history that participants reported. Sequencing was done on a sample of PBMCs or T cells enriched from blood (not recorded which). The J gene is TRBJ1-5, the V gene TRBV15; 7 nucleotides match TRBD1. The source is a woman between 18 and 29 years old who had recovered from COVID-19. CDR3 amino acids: CATSLGGAGNQPQHF. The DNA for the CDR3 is TGTGCCACCAGCTTAGGGGGCGCCGGCAATCAGCCCCAGCATTTT.